The 31 T cell receptor beta chains reported below all come from one sample, sequenced in a study of CD8+ T cells in alopecia areata. Following extraction, RNA underwent reverse transcription to cDNA, which served as the sequencing template. Generated by immunoSEQ multiplex PCR, the TCRdb table keeps only in-frame clones and is missing some. The sample carries about 69,000 clones, 60% recorded once. The specimen was CD8+ T cells sorted from blood, collected at week 0. The receptors derive from a human donor with alopecia areata.

The chain is built from TRBV9 and TRBJ2-7, with 7 bases fitting TRBD2. V gave up 3 bases and J gave up 3 bases; unmatched junction bases: 0. Germline CDR1 and CDR2: SGDLS and YYNGEE. This CDR3 contains 12 residues. The CDR3 loop reads CASSGTSYEQYF. CDR3 in DNA: TGTGCCAGCAGCGGGACTAGCTACGAGCAGTACTTC. Based on the CDR3 plus reference TRBV9 and TRBJ2-7, the full variable domain is DSGVTQTPKHLITATGQRVTLRCSPRSGDLSVYWYQQSLDQGLQFLIQYYNGEERAKGNILERFSAQQFPDLHSELNLSSLELGDSALYFCASSGTSYEQYFGPGTRLTVT.

V is TRBV29-1 and J is TRBJ2-2, with D perhaps matching TRBD2 (5 bases). This CDR3 has 14 residues. Germline CDR1 is SQVTM and CDR2 is ANQGSEA. The V and J ends lost 4 bases and 6 bases respectively, with 15 bases between them. The CDR3 region is CSVGSTRDAGELFF. DNA for the CDR3: TGCAGCGTTGGATCAACGAGGGATGCCGGGGAGCTGTTTTTT.

The chain combines TRBV10-3 with TRBJ1-5; TRBD1 agrees at 9 bases. The germline gives CDR1 ENHRY, CDR2 SYGVKD. There are 15 residues in the CDR3. Trimming at V came to 11 bases and at J to 3 bases, leaving 11 bases not matched to a gene. The CDR3 spells CASGGTGISNQPQHF. The CDR3 region has the DNA TGTGCCTCCGGAGGGACAGGGATCTCCAATCAGCCCCAGCATTTT.

The chain joins TRBV27 to TRBJ2-3; TRBD2 aligns across 11 bases. CDR1 and CDR2 from the germline V gene are MNHEY and SMNVEV (reference sequence). The length of the CDR3 is 18 residues. The V and J ends lost 3 bases and 0 bases, in that order; junction bases with no gene match: 8. The CDR3 protein is CASSFWWLAGGSTDTQYF. The DNA for the CDR3 is TGTGCCAGCAGTTTTTGGTGGCTAGCGGGGGGTAGCACAGATACGCAGTATTTT.

CDR3 nucleotide sequence: TGTGCCAGCAGCTTGCGGTGGGGCTCCTACGAGCAGTACTTC. Encoded protein: CASSLRWGSYEQYF. The V call is TRBV5-4, the J call TRBJ2-7, with D hard to call. Germline V gene lookup returns CDR1 SGHNT and CDR2 YYREEE (reference sequence). V lost 1 base to trimming and J lost 0 bases, with 8 bases between them. The CDR3 consists of 14 residues.

This sequence joins TRBV9 and TRBJ2-6, with 9 bases matching TRBD1. This CDR3 is built from 19 residues. J gave up 4 bases and V 0 bases, and 11 bases lay outside the gene matches. Germline CDR1 SGDLS, CDR2 YYNGEE. The DNA for the CDR3 is TGTGCCAGCAGCGTAGAGGGGACAGGGATGCAAACCGGGGCCAACGTCCTGACTTTC. Its translation is CASSVEGTGMQTGANVLTF. The variable domain in full, with the rest retrieved from reference TRBV9 and TRBJ2-6, is DSGVTQTPKHLITATGQRVTLRCSPRSGDLSVYWYQQSLDQGLQFLIQYYNGEERAKGNILERFSAQQFPDLHSELNLSSLELGDSALYFCASSVEGTGMQTGANVLTFGAGSRLTVL.

This clone was picked up a small number of times. The rearrangement links TRBV19 to TRBJ2-5, with D perhaps assigned TRBD1 or TRBD2 (5 bases each). Germline V gene sequence: CDR1 LNHDA, CDR2 SQIVND (reference sequence). CDR3 length equals 17 residues. V dropped 0 bases and J dropped 4 bases, with 18 bases sitting between them. The CDR3 loop is CASSIDSGAGLGETQYF. The CDR3 nucleotides read TGTGCCAGTAGTATAGATTCCGGGGCCGGATTGGGAGAGACCCAGTACTTC.

This clone was seen more than once but under ten times. The V call is TRBV7-9, the J call TRBJ2-3; D ambiguous. This CDR3 has 17 residues. The ends were cut back, 0 bases at V and 2 bases at J, with 15 bases in the middle. CDR1 SEHNR and CDR2 FQNEAQ come from the germline V gene (reference sequence). CDR3 bases: TGTGCCAGCAGCTTAGCCAATAAAGAGAGTTACACAGATACGCAGTATTTT. Translated: CASSLANKESYTDTQYF.

The genes are TRBV5-6 and TRBJ2-1; possibly TRBD1 for D (5 bases). Germline V gene lookup returns CDR1 SGHDT and CDR2 YYEEEE. V was trimmed by 2 bases and J by 5 bases, leaving 11 bases between them. The CDR3 covers 14 residues. For the CDR3, the DNA is TGTGCCAGCAGCTTCGTCGACAGAGACAATGAGCAGTTCTTC. It translates to CASSFVDRDNEQFF.

The chain has TRBV18 and TRBJ2-3, with a weak D call TRBD1 (5 bases). The length of the CDR3 is 13 residues. Between the trimmed V and J ends, which lost 3 bases and 10 bases, there was a span of 14 bases. Germline loops: CDR1 KGHSH, CDR2 LQKENI. The CDR3 is CASSPNDSGAQYF. DNA for the CDR3: TGTGCCAGCTCACCTAACGACAGTGGGGCGCAGTATTTT.

This rearrangement joins TRBV4-1 to TRBJ2-7, with a weak D call TRBD1 (6 bases). Germline V gives CDR1 MGHRA, CDR2 YSYEKL. The CDR3 is 14 residues long. V dropped 3 bases and J dropped 6 bases, with 15 bases sitting between them. CDR3 bases: TGCGCCAGCAGCCAGGGAGACAGGTCGGGCGAGCAGTACTTC. Amino acid sequence: CASSQGDRSGEQYF.

The chain has TRBV7-8 and TRBJ2-5; perhaps D is TRBD1 or TRBD2 (5 bases each). V was shortened by 4 bases and J by 0 bases, with 21 bases between the two germline ends. The CDR3 is 18 residues long. Germline lookup yields CDR1 SGHVS and CDR2 FQNEAQ. For the CDR3, the DNA is TGTGCCAGCAGCTCCCCTCCCCCCGGCAGGGAGCACCAAGAGACCCAGTACTTC. Amino acid sequence: CASSSPPPGREHQETQYF. Complete variable domain (other parts from reference TRBV7-8 and TRBJ2-5): GAGVSQSPRYKVAKRGQDVALRCDPISGHVSLFWYQQALGQGPEFLTYFQNEAQLDKSGLPSDRFFAERPEGSVSTLKIQRTQQEDSAVYLCASSSPPPGREHQETQYFGPGTRLLVL.

The chain carries TRBV10-3 and TRBJ1-2; the match to TRBD1 covers 9 bases. V lost 10 bases, J lost 10 bases, and 10 bases stayed unmatched. From germline, CDR1 is ENHRY and CDR2 SYGVKD. The length of the CDR3 is 12 residues. CDR3 bases: TGTGCCACCCTAGGGACAGGGATAGACTACACCTTC. It codes for CATLGTGIDYTF.

The genes are TRBV9 and TRBJ1-4; a possible D gene is TRBD1 (5 bases). The V gene's germline CDR1 is SGDLS and CDR2 YYNGEE. CDR3 length: 14 residues. Trimming removed 3 bases at V and 6 bases at J, with 12 bases between. DNA of the CDR3: TGTGCCAGCAGCGCAGACGGGGGTCATGAAAAACTGTTTTTT. Protein sequence: CASSADGGHEKLFF. Using reference TRBV9 and TRBJ1-4 for the parts outside the CDR3, the full variable domain is DSGVTQTPKHLITATGQRVTLRCSPRSGDLSVYWYQQSLDQGLQFLIQYYNGEERAKGNILERFSAQQFPDLHSELNLSSLELGDSALYFCASSADGGHEKLFFGSGTQLSVL.

This clone was seen only a few times. This rearrangement joins TRBV19 to TRBJ2-1, with 7 bases lining up with TRBD1. V shed 3 bases, J shed 3 bases, and the junction held 5 bases outside the gene matches. The CDR3 has 15 amino acids. Per the germline V gene, CDR1 is LNHDA and CDR2 is SQIVND (reference sequence). The CDR3 nucleotides read TGTGCCAGTAGTATCGGACAGGAGATCTACAATGAGCAGTTCTTC. Translating it yields CASSIGQEIYNEQFF.

V gene TRBV4-3 combines with J gene TRBJ1-2; TRBD1 agrees at 10 bases. Trimming cost V 1 base and J 8 bases; bases outside gene matches: 4. The CDR3 spans 14 residues. CDR1 LGHNA and CDR2 YSLEER come from the germline V gene. CDR3 sequence reads: CASSQATGGGGYTF. The CDR3 region has the DNA TGCGCCAGCAGCCAAGCGACAGGGGGCGGCGGCTACACCTTC.

This chain links TRBV28 with TRBJ2-5, with 7 positions matching TRBD1. This CDR3 region has 14 residues. The germline gives CDR1 MDHEN, CDR2 SYDVKM. The V and J ends lost 3 bases and 9 bases, in that order; junction bases with no gene match: 10. The CDR3 DNA reads TGTGCCAGCAGTTTGGACAGGCCTGTTGGGGCCCAGTACTTC. This gives the protein CASSLDRPVGAQYF.

This clone was recorded at least ten times. The J gene is TRBJ2-7, the V gene TRBV6-5; D is ambiguous. V was trimmed by 2 bases and J by 5 bases, leaving 7 bases between them. The CDR3 length is 12 residues. Germline-derived CDR1 and CDR2 are MNHEY and SVGAGI. The CDR3, as DNA: TGTGCCAGCAGTTACGCCGGAGACGAGCAGTACTTC. This sequence encodes CASSYAGDEQYF.

For this clone: A read error is the likely source, as a far larger clone sits one nucleotide away. This rearrangement joins TRBV5-1 to TRBJ2-7; a possible D gene is TRBD2 (5 bases). Trimming left V 4 bases short and J 0 bases short, with 17 bases between. The germline gives CDR1 SGHRS, CDR2 YFSETQ. This CDR3 is 16 amino acids long. The CDR3 is CASSGGSWQSSYEQYF. CDR3 in DNA: TGCGCCAGCAGCGGAGGTTCCTGGCAGAGCTCCTACGAGCAGTACTTC.

This clone was seen a single time. V and J are TRBV7-2 and TRBJ2-1; 8 bases map to TRBD1. CDR1 SGHTA and CDR2 FQGNSA come from the germline V gene. Losses at the gene ends were 5 bases for V and 6 bases for J; bases not matched to a gene: 3. The CDR3 runs 13 residues. The chain's CDR3 is CASSQTGGNEQFF. Here the CDR3 DNA reads TGTGCCAGCAGCCAAACAGGGGGCAATGAGCAGTTCTTC.

J is TRBJ2-7 and V is TRBV5-1; TRBD1 or TRBD2 may be the D gene (5 bases each). Per germline, CDR1 SGHRS and CDR2 YFSETQ. Deletions cut 3 bases from V and 5 bases from J, with 12 bases between. This CDR3 has 13 amino acids. CDR3 protein: CASSSNGADEQYF. The DNA of the CDR3 is TGCGCCAGCAGCTCCAACGGGGCCGACGAGCAGTACTTC.

This clone was detected only once. The V call is TRBV7-8, the J call TRBJ2-2; unclear D gene. The CDR3 totals 16 residues. Between the trimmed V and J ends, which lost 5 bases and 1 base, there was a span of 14 bases. Germline CDR1 SGHVS, CDR2 FQNEAQ. CDR3 coding DNA: TGTGCCAGCAGCCCCCGACGGTGGGGGAACACCGGGGAGCTGTTTTTT. Protein sequence: CASSPRRWGNTGELFF.

This clone has a handful of counts. The rearrangement uses TRBV30 and TRBJ1-2, with D perhaps matching TRBD1 (6 bases). The CDR3 sequence is 16 residues long. V was clipped by 2 bases and J by 6 bases, with 22 bases between them. Germline CDR1 reads GTSNPN; CDR2 reads SVGIG (reference sequence). DNA for the CDR3: TGTGCCTGGAGTCAAAGCCGGGACATTCCCCCACATGGCTACACCTTC. Its protein is CAWSQSRDIPPHGYTF.

Many counts were recorded for this clone. The rearrangement uses TRBV7-2 and TRBJ2-1; 9 bases are shared with TRBD2. The CDR3 runs 16 residues. Germline V gene lookup returns CDR1 SGHTA and CDR2 FQGNSA. Trimming cost V 4 bases and J 5 bases; bases outside gene matches: 9. The CDR3: CASSSREGRIHNEQFF. The DNA of the CDR3 is TGTGCCAGCAGCTCGCGGGAGGGGAGAATACACAATGAGCAGTTCTTC.

Turning to this clone: The sample carries other DNA sequences with the same CDR3. The rearrangement links TRBV20-1 to TRBJ2-3; D remains ambiguous. The CDR3 consists of 10 residues. Germline lookup yields CDR1 DFQATT and CDR2 SNEGSKA (reference sequence). V lost 1 base to trimming and J lost 5 bases, with 1 base between them. The CDR3 coding sequence is TGCAGTGCTAGAGGAGATACGCAGTATTTT. The encoded protein is CSARGDTQYF.

This clone was counted between two and nine times. This chain joins TRBV11-2 and TRBJ1-1; 9 positions match TRBD1. V dropped 4 bases and J dropped 1; count of bases not matched to a gene: 16. Germline assignment: CDR1 SGHAT and CDR2 FQNNGV. The CDR3 spans 19 residues. The DNA for the CDR3 is TGTGCCAGCAGCTCAGACAGGACAGGGGCCGCCGTGGGGAACACTGAAGCTTTCTTT. It codes for CASSSDRTGAAVGNTEAFF.

This rearrangement joins TRBV27 to TRBJ2-5; D not resolved. Germline CDR1 is MNHEY and CDR2 is SMNVEV (reference sequence). V lost 4 bases to trimming and J lost 5 bases, with 14 bases between them. The CDR3 has 14 amino acids. CDR3 bases: TGTGCCAGCAGTTATCTTCCCCACCTGGAGACCCAGTACTTC. Translated, it gives CASSYLPHLETQYF.

The rearrangement joins TRBV7-9 to TRBJ2-5; 8 nucleotides match TRBD1. CDR1 SEHNR and CDR2 FQNEAQ come from the germline V gene (reference sequence). This CDR3 spans 16 amino acids. With V trimmed by 6 bases and J by 5 bases, 14 bases remained unmatched. The CDR3 nucleotides read TGTGCCAGCAGATATCTGAGGACAGGGTCTATTGAGACCCAGTACTTC. Translated, it gives CASRYLRTGSIETQYF.

This chain joins TRBV5-1 and TRBJ1-2; 9 nucleotides line up with TRBD1. Trimming cost V 2 bases and J 4 bases; bases outside gene matches: 12. The CDR3 spans 17 residues. The germline gives CDR1 SGHRS, CDR2 YFSETQ. The CDR3 region has the DNA TGCGCCAGCAGCTTATCTCGGGAGACAGGGGGTCGCTATGGCTACACCTTC. Translating gives CASSLSRETGGRYGYTF.

In its sample, this clone was seen a few times. The chain combines TRBV4-1 with TRBJ1-1; D remains unclear. CDR1 MGHRA and CDR2 YSYEKL come from the germline V gene. The V and J ends lost 5 bases and 1 base respectively, with 14 bases between them. This CDR3 is built from 15 residues. CDR3 amino acids: CASSVRPTSNTEAFF. DNA of the CDR3: TGCGCCAGCAGCGTGCGACCGACTTCGAACACTGAAGCTTTCTTT.

The V and J genes are TRBV30 and TRBJ2-1; tentatively, D is TRBD1 (5 bases). The CDR3 runs to 13 residues. The V end was cut by 1 base, the J end by 5 bases, with 9 bases between. The germline V gene encodes CDR1 GTSNPN and CDR2 SVGIG (reference sequence). Here the CDR3 DNA reads TGTGCCTGGAGTGGCCAGGGCGACAATGAGCAGTTCTTC. Protein product: CAWSGQGDNEQFF.